Only a few counts were recorded for the clone carrying this TCR beta chain. What it recognizes is unknown. The record originates from a study of Ad26.COV2.S vaccination and SARS-CoV-2 variants. Findings and caveats of the study: Reported post-vaccination CD8+ and CD4+ T cell responses to spike showed substantial breadth.

Stated treatment: 15 to 20 received Ad26.COV2.S at low or high dose, single or two shots; about five received placebo; per-sample allocation not given. Collection of the samples took place on day 63 after the first injection of vaccine or placebo. Generated by immunoSEQ multiplex PCR, the TCRdb table keeps only in-frame clones and is missing some. The sample contains hundreds of thousands of clones, roughly nine tenths of which appear only once. The TCR was taken from a person aged 18-60 years who received the Ad26.COV2.S COVID-19 vaccine or a placebo. The sequences come from peripheral blood, collected in a trial of Ad26.COV2.S vaccine versus placebo.

The CDR3 loop is CASSMYPQSSYEQYF. The DNA for the CDR3 is TGTGCCAGTAGTATGTACCCACAGTCCTCCTACGAGCAGTACTTC. The chain combines TRBV19 with TRBJ2-7; no definite D call. V lost 3 bases, J lost 0 bases, and 12 bases lay in between. There are 15 residues in the CDR3. Germline CDR1 LNHDA, CDR2 SQIVND (reference sequence).